The 3 T cell receptor beta chains presented below share a single source sample, sequenced in a study of blood T cells in healthy people across ages. Combining a sample-barcoded 5' primer with a J-beta primer mix, a second PCR ran for about 6 to 11 cycles. TCRdb analysed the 5' RACE reads with MiXCR anew, one entry per CDR3 protein. This table holds about 1.1 million distinct CDR3 sequences, around two fifths found once. Material for sequencing was blood. These receptors came from a man aged 18 to 29 in good health.

The rearrangement uses TRBV6-2 or TRBV6-3 and TRBJ1-2, with D possibly TRBD1 on 6 matching bases. CDR3 length: 17 amino acids. Between the trimmed V and J ends, which lost 4 bases and 4 bases, there was a span of 22 bases. Germline V gene lookup returns CDR1 MNHEY and CDR2 SVGEGT. The CDR3 is CASSSVVEQGIPYGYTF. Here the CDR3 DNA reads TGTGCCAGCAGTTCGGTTGTAGAACAGGGCATCCCCTATGGCTACACCTTC.

The chain couples TRBV19 to TRBJ1-2; TRBD1 agrees at 10 bases. The CDR3 loop spans 13 amino acids. V trimming: 7 bases; J trimming: 7 bases; junction bases outside the gene matches: 6. CDR1 is LNHDA and CDR2 is SQIVND in the germline V gene (reference sequence). CDR3 region: CASIGTGEGGYTF. DNA of the CDR3: TGTGCCAGTATTGGGACAGGGGAGGGTGGCTACACCTTC.

This clonotype was recorded a few times. The chain joins TRBV7-9 to TRBJ1-2; no firm D call. This CDR3 comprises 16 residues. Per the germline V gene, CDR1 is SEHNR and CDR2 is FQNEAQ (reference sequence). Trimming cost V 4 bases and J 8 bases, with 23 bases left between them. In DNA, the CDR3 is TGTGCCAGCAGCTCAACAATCAATCCCTCAAAGTGGGGCTACACCTTC. Amino acid sequence: CASSSTINPSKWGYTF. The variable domain in full, with the rest retrieved from reference TRBV7-9 and TRBJ1-2, is DTGVSQNPRHKITKRGQNVTFRCDPISEHNRLYWYRQTLGQGPEFLTYFQNEAQLEKSRLLSDRFSAERPKGSFSTLEIQRTEQGDSAMYLCASSSTINPSKWGYTFGSGTRLTVV.